Shown below are 5 T cell receptor beta chains from a single sample sequenced in a study of blood T cell repertoires in COVID-19. Libraries were prepared by immunoSEQ multiplex PCR; TCRdb keeps only in-frame clonotypes and omits some of them. This table holds 200,000 to 250,000 clones, approximately 78% found once. Sequences were obtained from peripheral blood. The receptors shown here come from a woman aged 40 to 50 with acute or convalescent COVID-19.

This chain connects TRBV2 to TRBJ1-2; D perhaps matches TRBD1 (5 bases). Germline values: CDR1 SNHLY, CDR2 FYNNEI. V was trimmed by 5 bases and J by 4 bases, leaving 17 bases between them. There are 15 residues in the CDR3. The CDR3 region is CASSPPGTSGYGYTF. DNA for the CDR3: TGTGCCAGCAGTCCACCAGGGACTAGTGGCTATGGCTACACCTTC.

The chain's CDR3 is CASSDRDKGTEAFF. As DNA, the CDR3 is TGTGCCAGCAGCGATAGGGACAAGGGGACTGAAGCTTTCTTT. The rearrangement uses TRBV6-2 or TRBV6-3 and TRBJ1-1, with a weak D call TRBD1 (6 bases). Deletions cut 6 bases from V and 5 bases from J, with 16 bases between. CDR3 length equals 14 residues. CDR1 and CDR2 (germline): MNHEY, SVGEGT.

The chain has TRBV4-1 and TRBJ2-1, with TRBD2 as a possible D gene (6 bases). This CDR3 contains 17 residues. Germline CDR1 reads MGHRA; CDR2 reads YSYEKL. Trimming pared 0 bases from V and 8 bases from J, leaving 20 bases between. The CDR3: CASSQEVVELAVHEQFF. In DNA form, the CDR3 reads TGCGCCAGCAGCCAAGAAGTAGTGGAACTAGCTGTCCATGAGCAGTTCTTC.

The chain combines TRBV5-1 with TRBJ2-5, with a possible D match to TRBD1 (6 bases). This CDR3 has 14 residues. Per the germline V gene, CDR1 is SGHRS and CDR2 is YFSETQ. Trimming cost V 4 bases and J 5 bases, with 15 bases left between them. The CDR3 sequence is CASSRTGMMETQYF. CDR3 DNA: TGCGCCAGCAGCCGTACAGGGATGATGGAGACCCAGTACTTC.

The chain couples TRBV29-1 to TRBJ2-5; 7 nucleotides match TRBD1. The length of the CDR3 is 13 residues. Trimming took 2 bases from V and 5 from J; bases not matched to a gene: 5. The germline CDR1 and CDR2 sequences are SQVTM and ANQGSEA. The CDR3 region has the DNA TGCAGCGTTGAAAAGGGGGCCGGGGAGACCCAGTACTTC. Its translation is CSVEKGAGETQYF.